A single sample gave rise to the 24 T cell receptor beta chains below, sequenced in a study of blood T cells in healthy people across ages. Next came a second PCR, run for about 7 to 12 cycles, which used a sample-barcoded 5' primer along with a J-beta primer mix. TCRdb itself ran the 5' RACE reads through MiXCR, one entry per CDR3 protein. The sample shows roughly 550,000 distinct CDR3 sequences, about 24% of them seen only once. The data also belong to a second study, concerning T cells of mothers and their children.

The sequencing input was blood. The receptor set was obtained from a boy younger than 18 in good health.

The chain uses TRBV4-1 and TRBJ1-2; D unresolved. The CDR3 loop spans 14 amino acids. CDR1 is MGHRA and CDR2 is YSYEKL in the germline V gene. Between the trimmed V and J ends, which lost 1 base and 4 bases, there was a span of 10 bases. Written as DNA, the CDR3 is TGCGCCAGCAGCCAAGTCGAGACCATCTATGGCTACACCTTC. Translating it yields CASSQVETIYGYTF.

At least ten counts were recorded for this clonotype. An end of the junction does not agree with germline; a read error may underlie this. In DNA, the CDR3 is TGTGCCAGCAGTTTAGGGAGGAACACCGGGGAGCTGTTTTTT. Translated: CASSLGRNTGELFF. The chain has TRBV7-2 and TRBJ2-2; D is perhaps TRBD2 (5 bases). There are 14 residues in the CDR3. CDR1 is SGHTA and CDR2 is FQGNSA in the germline V gene.

This clonotype showed up just a few times. The CDR3 loop is CASSPGGFGETQYF. The CDR3 DNA reads as TGTGCCAGCAGCCCCGGAGGGTTCGGAGAGACCCAGTACTTC. The chain uses TRBV6-2 or TRBV6-3 and TRBJ2-5; perhaps TRBD2 as D (6 bases). Germline assignment: CDR1 MNHEY and CDR2 SVGEGT. V was clipped by 6 bases and J by 4 bases, with 15 bases between them. The CDR3 has 14 amino acids.

Note on this clonotype: A much larger clone sits a single nucleotide away, making a read error possible. This sequence joins TRBV7-9 and TRBJ2-6, with D uncertain. Germline V gives CDR1 SEHNR, CDR2 FQNEAQ (reference sequence). The CDR3 consists of 15 residues. The CDR3 loop reads CARSLSQSGANVLTF. The CDR3, as DNA: TGTGCCCGCAGCTTGTCCCAGTCTGGGGCCAACGTCCTGACTTTC.

Comment on this clonotype: At one end the junction does not follow the germline gene, possibly because of a read error. Here the CDR3 reads CASSQEDFGSVLQEAQYF. CDR3 nucleotide sequence: TGTGCCAGCAGCCAAGAAGATTTCGGGTCGGTCCTCCAAGAGGCCCAGTACTTC. The chain uses TRBV14 and TRBJ2-1; unclear D gene. With the DNA end fitting TRBJ2-5 better, the J assignment may be wrong. This CDR3 spans 18 amino acids. Germline values: CDR1 SGHDN, CDR2 FVKESK.

The chain joins TRBV20-1 to TRBJ2-5; TRBD2 agrees at 7 bases. Germline-derived CDR1 and CDR2 are DFQATT and SNEGSKA (reference sequence). The CDR3 contains 13 residues. Unmatched junction bases numbered 6, after V lost 3 bases and J lost 5 bases. CDR3 sequence reads: CSASYGGSETQYF. The CDR3, as DNA: TGCAGTGCTAGTTATGGCGGGAGCGAGACCCAGTACTTC.

This clonotype was counted only a few times. The rearrangement links TRBV28 to TRBJ1-2; D might be TRBD1 (6 bases). This CDR3 spans 14 amino acids. In germline, CDR1 is MDHEN, CDR2 SYDVKM. Trimming pared 6 bases from V and 7 bases from J, leaving 18 bases between. CDR3 loop: CASSARQETSGYTF. The CDR3 region has the DNA TGTGCCAGCAGCGCACGACAGGAGACTAGTGGCTACACCTTC.

The chain carries TRBV7-2 and TRBJ2-7; 8 bases fit TRBD2. CDR1 and CDR2 from the germline V gene are SGHTA and FQGNSA. The V and J ends lost 2 bases and 2 bases, in that order; junction bases with no gene match: 5. There are 15 residues in the CDR3. The CDR3 here is CASSLCGGQTYEQYF. CDR3 nucleotide sequence: TGTGCCAGCAGCTTATGCGGGGGGCAAACCTACGAGCAGTACTTC.

The chain couples TRBV18 to TRBJ1-2; a weak D match, TRBD1 (5 bases). The CDR3 spans 14 residues. The ends were cut back, 3 bases at V and 6 bases at J, with 14 bases in the middle. Per the germline V gene, CDR1 is KGHSH and CDR2 is LQKENI. CDR3 residues: CASSPDQGVDGYTF. The CDR3, as DNA: TGTGCCAGCTCACCTGACCAGGGAGTCGATGGCTACACCTTC.

This clonotype appeared a few times. The chain couples TRBV7-2 to TRBJ2-5; D is possibly TRBD2 (6 bases). The last part of the DNA fits TRBJ2-7 better; the J call may be wrong. From germline, CDR1 is SGHTA and CDR2 FQGNSA. This CDR3 comprises 18 residues. The CDR3 sequence is CASSLARGGGSYSYEQYF. Written as DNA, the CDR3 is TGTGCCAGCAGCTTAGCCCGGGGTGGAGGGTCCTACTCCTACGAGCAGTACTTC.

CDR3 nucleotides: TGTGCCACCAGCAGAGAGGTGAATGAGCAGTTCTTC. It codes for CATSREVNEQFF. V usage is TRBV15 and J usage is TRBJ2-7, with no clear D. The J call is in doubt because the DNA end fits TRBJ2-1 better. Germline V CDR1 and CDR2: LNHNV, YYDKDF (reference sequence). This CDR3 spans 12 amino acids.

On this clonotype: A single base separates this from a much larger clone, so it may be a read error. The CDR3 nucleotides are TGTGTCAGCAGCTTGGTACGGGGCCCCGAGCAGTTCTTC. Its protein product is CVSSLVRGPEQFF. V gene TRBV27 combines with J gene TRBJ2-1; the D gene could be TRBD1 or TRBD2 (5 bases each). This CDR3 has 13 amino acids. The germline gives CDR1 MNHEY, CDR2 SMNVEV (reference sequence).

The genes are TRBV11-2 and TRBJ1-3, with 7 bases aligning to TRBD1. Unmatched junction bases numbered 10, after V lost 5 bases and J lost 0 bases. The CDR3 runs to 17 residues. Germline V gene lookup returns CDR1 SGHAT and CDR2 FQNNGV. CDR3 in amino acids: CASSSLTGVSSGNTIYF. For the CDR3, the DNA is TGTGCCAGCAGCAGTTTAACAGGGGTGAGCTCTGGAAACACCATATATTTT.

The V and J genes are TRBV7-8 and TRBJ2-5; D uncertain. The V end lost 3 bases, the J end lost 3 bases, and 11 bases lay between the germline ends. This CDR3 region has 14 residues. Germline CDR1 is SGHVS and CDR2 is FQNEAQ. CDR3 DNA sequence: TGTGCCAGCAGCTTCTTGGTACGGAAAGAGACCCAGTACTTC. This codes for CASSFLVRKETQYF.

The chain couples TRBV2 to TRBJ1-2; no firm D call. V was pared by 2 bases and J by 6 bases, with 7 bases between. Germline V gives CDR1 SNHLY, CDR2 FYNNEI. This CDR3 spans 12 amino acids. The CDR3 DNA reads TGTGCCAGCAGTGAACAGGAGCATGGCTACACCTTC. Its translation: CASSEQEHGYTF. Supplemented by reference TRBV2 and TRBJ1-2, the full variable domain reads EPEVTQTPSHQVTQMGQEVILRCVPISNHLYFYWYRQILGQKVEFLVSFYNNEISEKSEIFDDQFSVERPDGSNFTLKIRSTKLEDSAMYFCASSEQEHGYTFGSGTRLTVV.

In this sample, this clonotype turned up a few times. The chain joins TRBV5-1 to TRBJ2-1; D call uncertain. Trimming stripped 3 bases from V and 0 bases from J, with 19 bases between. The CDR3 loop spans 18 amino acids. Per the germline V gene, CDR1 is SGHRS and CDR2 is YFSETQ. The CDR3 region has the DNA TGCGCCAGCAGCTCCCGTCCCAAGGGTGGAAGCTCCTACAATGAGCAGTTCTTC. Amino acids: CASSSRPKGGSSYNEQFF.

J is TRBJ2-1 and V is TRBV7-2; tentatively, D is TRBD2 (7 bases). Per germline, CDR1 SGHTA and CDR2 FQGNSA. CDR3 length equals 13 residues. Trimming shortened V by 5 bases and J by 7 bases, and 12 bases separated the two germline ends. For the CDR3, the DNA is TGTGCCAGCAGCGAGGAGGGGGGGAATGAGCAGTTCTTC. It codes for CASSEEGGNEQFF.

The genes are TRBV4-3 and TRBJ1-5; D is ambiguous. Trimming removed 2 bases from V and 0 bases from J, with 2 bases in between. Germline-derived CDR1 and CDR2 are LGHNA and YSLEER. The CDR3 extends over 13 amino acids. For the CDR3, the DNA is TGCGCCAGCAGCCAATATAGCAATCAGCCCCAGCATTTT. Translated, it gives CASSQYSNQPQHF.

The chain combines TRBV20-1 with TRBJ2-5, with 7 bases matching TRBD2. This CDR3 has 17 amino acids. Trimming at V came to 3 bases and at J to 0 bases, leaving 13 bases not matched to a gene. CDR1 and CDR2 from the germline V gene are DFQATT and SNEGSKA (reference sequence). The CDR3 is CSARRVGSGRYQETQYF. The CDR3 nucleotides are TGCAGTGCTAGGCGGGTCGGTAGCGGGCGGTACCAAGAGACCCAGTACTTC.

Worth noting for this clonotype: This may be a read error, as it is one base from a much larger clone. The rearrangement links TRBV7-2 to TRBJ1-2; TRBD1 might be the D (6 bases). The germline V gene has CDR1 SGHTA and CDR2 FQGNSA. The CDR3 extends over 12 amino acids. Trimming cost V 8 bases and J 4 bases, with 11 bases left between them. Here the CDR3 reads CASPSTGYGYTF. The CDR3, as DNA: TGTGCCAGCCCCTCGACAGGCTATGGCTACACCTTC.

This clonotype was seen a few times. The junction departs from the called germline gene at one end, perhaps through a read error. The V call is TRBV7-3, the J call TRBJ2-1; 12 bases agree with TRBD2. The germline V gene encodes CDR1 SGHTA and CDR2 FQGTGA. This CDR3 comprises 16 residues. The CDR3 DNA reads TGTGCCAGCAGCCCCTCCGGGACTAGCGGGTACAATAAGCAGTTCTTC. This sequence encodes CASSPSGTSGYNKQFF.

The chain recombines TRBV11-2 with TRBJ2-6, with D tentatively TRBD2 (5 bases). The CDR3 is made up of 16 amino acids. Trimming stripped 5 bases from V and 5 bases from J, with 16 bases between. Germline CDR1 reads SGHAT; CDR2 reads FQNNGV. The CDR3, as DNA: TGTGCCAGCAGCACCCCGAGGGATCCCTGGGCCAACGTCCTGACTTTC. It translates to CASSTPRDPWANVLTF.

This clonotype was counted at least ten times. The DNA of the CDR3 is TGTGCCAGCACCGAACGGACAGGGGGGCTGTATGGCTACACCTTC. Protein product: CASTERTGGLYGYTF. The chain uses TRBV27 and TRBJ1-2; the match to TRBD1 covers 10 bases. The CDR3 runs to 15 residues. The germline V gene has CDR1 MNHEY and CDR2 SMNVEV (reference sequence). Losses at the gene ends were 7 bases for V and 5 bases for J; bases not matched to a gene: 10.

The chain carries TRBV5-1 and TRBJ2-1; no clear D. Germline V gene lookup returns CDR1 SGHRS and CDR2 YFSETQ. The length of the CDR3 is 16 residues. V lost 4 bases, J lost 4 bases, and 18 bases lay in between. The CDR3 sequence: CASSPQQDATYNEQFF. CDR3 in DNA: TGCGCCAGCAGCCCCCAGCAGGACGCCACGTACAATGAGCAGTTCTTC.